This T cell receptor (beta chain) was profiled in a study of blood T cell repertoires in COVID-19. Assay used: immunoSEQ multiplex PCR; TCRdb lists only in-frame clones, some missing. The sample lists some 280,000 clones, about nine tenths occurring once. This clonotype was sampled from a woman in her thirties or forties who had recovered from COVID-19. The sequenced sample consisted of peripheral blood.

CDR3 coding DNA: TGCGCCAGCAGTCAATCGGAGAATGAAAAACTGTTTTTT. Amino acids: CASSQSENEKLFF. The V call is TRBV23-1, the J call TRBJ1-4; no firm D call. TRBV23-1 is given ORF status, its function remaining uncertain. V was shortened by 0 bases and J by 5 bases, with 4 bases between the two germline ends. There are 13 residues in the CDR3.